Following are 14 T cell receptor beta chains from one sample sequenced in a study of blood T cell repertoires in COVID-19. TCRdb's copy holds only in-frame clones and misses some; the assay was immunoSEQ multiplex PCR. In the table there are under 80,000 clones, roughly 91% of which are singletons. Sequencing was done on a sample of peripheral blood. These receptors all come from a human donor in a cohort sampled during active COVID-19.

The rearrangement uses TRBV27 and TRBJ2-7; TRBD1 matches at 8 bases. The CDR3 runs 14 residues. The V and J ends lost 9 bases and 1 base, in that order; junction bases with no gene match: 8. CDR1 is MNHEY, CDR2 SMNVEV, per germline (reference sequence). CDR3: CARTLRDRSYEQYV. The CDR3 region has the DNA TGTGCCAGGACCTTGAGGGACAGGTCCTACGAGCAGTACGTC.

This clone came up a few times. The chain recombines TRBV4-1 with TRBJ2-6, with TRBD2 identical over 7 bases. The CDR3 is 17 amino acids. V shed 0 bases, J shed 1 base, and the junction held 3 bases outside the gene matches. Per germline, CDR1 MGHRA and CDR2 YSYEKL. For the CDR3, the DNA is TGCGCCAGCAGCCAAGAAGGGGAGGGTTCTGGGGCCAACGTCCTGACTTTC. This codes for CASSQEGEGSGANVLTF.

V and J are TRBV10-2 and TRBJ2-3, with 7 bases matching TRBD2. Germline CDR1 is WSHSY and CDR2 is SAAADI. Losses at the gene ends were 2 bases for V and 8 bases for J; bases not matched to a gene: 7. The CDR3 length is 14 residues. The CDR3 region has the DNA TGCGCCAGCAGTGAGGCTGGGGAGGGCCTTACGCAGTATTTT. This gives the protein CASSEAGEGLTQYF.

This chain connects TRBV6-2 or TRBV6-3 to TRBJ2-7, with TRBD2 matching 13 bases. Germline values: CDR1 MNHEY, CDR2 SVGEGT. There are 16 residues in the CDR3. V dropped 6 bases and J dropped 3; count of bases not matched to a gene: 8. The CDR3 region has the DNA TGTGCCAGCAGCCCACCCCGGACTAGCGGGAGCTACGAGCAGTACTTC. Encoded protein: CASSPPRTSGSYEQYF.

This sequence joins TRBV4-2 and TRBJ2-7; TRBD1 matches at 7 bases. Germline trimming cut 7 bases from V and 0 bases from J; bases unmatched to any gene: 3. The CDR3 consists of 13 residues. Germline V gene sequence: CDR1 LGHNA, CDR2 YNFKEQ. Here the CDR3 DNA reads TGTGCCAGCATGGGACAGAGCTCCTACGAGCAGTACTTC. This gives the protein CASMGQSSYEQYF.

The genes are TRBV5-1 and TRBJ1-2; 8 nucleotides match TRBD1. This CDR3 spans 13 amino acids. CDR1 SGHRS and CDR2 YFSETQ come from the germline V gene. The J segment lost 0 bases and the V segment lost 6 bases, leaving 1 base of the junction unmatched. The CDR3 here is CASTTGANYGYTF. Written as DNA, the CDR3 is TGCGCCAGCACGACAGGGGCTAACTATGGCTACACCTTC.

V and J are TRBV6-2 or TRBV6-3 and TRBJ2-3, with D maybe TRBD2 (5 bases). The CDR3 length is 15 residues. Trimming pared 7 bases from V and 2 bases from J, leaving 16 bases between. CDR1 is MNHEY and CDR2 is SVGEGT in the germline V gene. The CDR3 region is CASNYIGLITDTQYF. CDR3 sequence (DNA): TGTGCCAGCAATTATATTGGACTCATCACAGATACGCAGTATTTT.

The chain is built from TRBV15 and TRBJ1-4; a weak D match, TRBD1 (6 bases). The germline V gene encodes CDR1 LNHNV and CDR2 YYDKDF (reference sequence). Trimming took off 5 bases at V and 11 bases at J, with 21 bases between the two ends. The CDR3 totals 15 residues. The CDR3 sequence: CATSWDNTPSGKLFF. As DNA, the CDR3 is TGTGCCACCAGCTGGGACAACACTCCCTCCGGTAAACTGTTTTTT.

V is TRBV11-2 and J is TRBJ2-7; possibly TRBD2 for D (5 bases). Germline CDR1 is SGHAT and CDR2 is FQNNGV. This CDR3 is 15 amino acids long. Trimming took off 5 bases at V and 0 bases at J, with 14 bases between the two ends. The DNA for the CDR3 is TGTGCCAGCAGCATTGGTCCAACTAGCTCCTACGAGCAGTACTTC. Encoded protein: CASSIGPTSSYEQYF.

The chain is built from TRBV3-1 (or the pseudogene TRBV3-2) and TRBJ2-7; 7 bases agree with TRBD1. Germline V gene sequence: CDR1 LGHDT, CDR2 YNNKEL (reference sequence). CDR3 length: 16 residues. With 5 bases clipped from V and 6 bases from J, the junction kept 16 bases outside the gene matches. The CDR3 sequence: CASSKFEGQSLGEQYF. CDR3 coding DNA: TGTGCCAGCAGCAAGTTCGAGGGACAGTCTCTTGGCGAGCAGTACTTC.

This clone was seen only once. The chain's CDR3 is CASSPSGLVGGYNEQFF. Here the CDR3 DNA reads TGTGCCAGTAGTCCCTCCGGACTAGTTGGCGGCTACAATGAGCAGTTCTTC. The chain employs TRBV19 and TRBJ2-1; 7 nucleotides align to TRBD2. The V gene end was trimmed by 5 bases and the J gene end by 3 bases; junction bases not matched to a gene: 13. From germline, CDR1 is LNHDA and CDR2 SQIVND (reference sequence). The CDR3 contains 17 residues.

V gene TRBV6-6 combines with J gene TRBJ1-1; TRBD1 aligns across 8 bases. Germline V gene lookup returns CDR1 MNHNY and CDR2 SVGAGI (reference sequence). The CDR3 spans 15 residues. The trim removed 6 bases at V and 1 base at J, leaving 7 bases unmatched. The CDR3 protein is CASSNTGGTNTEAFF. The CDR3 nucleotides read TGTGCCAGCAGCAACACAGGGGGGACGAACACTGAAGCTTTCTTT.

The genes are TRBV19 and TRBJ2-2; possibly TRBD1 for D (8 bases). Between the trimmed V and J ends, which lost 0 bases and 7 bases, there was a span of 12 bases. The CDR3 runs 15 residues. In germline, CDR1 is LNHDA, CDR2 SQIVND (reference sequence). The CDR3 DNA sequence: TGTGCCAGTAGTATAGAGGGGGGGACAGGCGGGGAGCTGTTTTTT. Encoded protein: CASSIEGGTGGELFF.

Comments on this clone: A junction boundary mismatches the germline segment, possibly from a read error. The chain recombines TRBV6-5 with TRBJ2-7; 10 positions agree with TRBD1. This CDR3 comprises 14 residues. Germline V lookup: CDR1 MNHEY, CDR2 SVGAGI. The chain's CDR3 is CATARDRGSHEQYF. CDR3 DNA sequence: TGTGCCACCGCCCGGGACAGGGGCTCCCACGAGCAGTACTTC.